Listed here are 7 T cell receptor beta chains from one sample, sequenced in a study of human T cells and chemical hapten exposure. TCRdb ran MiXCR on the RACE reads and lists one entry per CDR3 protein. The sample records 150,000 to 200,000 distinct CDR3 sequences, approximately 24% being singletons. As for time point: patch test 3, about 24 weeks after DPC sensitization. Treatment described: therapeutic diphenylcyclopropenone sensitization with weekly scalp DPC. The starting material was whole blood, obtained in connection with sensitization to the hapten diphenylcyclopropenone (DPC). The receptors come from a woman aged 40 to 49 with alopecia areata. Some clones in this sample may be carry-over from other donors' samples.

This rearrangement joins TRBV20-1 to TRBJ2-1, with TRBD2 matching over 13 bases. With 5 bases clipped from V and 10 bases from J, the junction kept 8 bases outside the gene matches. Germline V gene lookup returns CDR1 DFQATT and CDR2 SNEGSKA (reference sequence). The CDR3 is 14 residues long. The CDR3 DNA follows: TGCAGTGCTGAAAAACTAGCGGGGGGGGGGGAGCAGTTCTTC. It specifies CSAEKLAGGGEQFF.

The chain uses TRBV28 and TRBJ2-7; 9 nucleotides match TRBD1. Trimming removed 4 bases from V and 3 bases from J; junction bases left unmatched: 7. Germline assignment: CDR1 MDHEN and CDR2 SYDVKM. CDR3 length: 15 residues. The CDR3 DNA sequence: TGTGCCAGCAGTTCGCCCGGGACAGGGCTCTACGAGCAGTACTTC. Translating gives CASSSPGTGLYEQYF.

A few counts support this clonotype. This chain uses TRBV20-1 with TRBJ2-3; a weak D match, TRBD1 (5 bases). Germline CDR1 and CDR2: DFQATT and SNEGSKA (reference sequence). The V end was cut by 1 base, the J end by 0 bases, with 8 bases between. This CDR3 spans 14 amino acids. CDR3 in DNA: TGCAGTGCTAGAGCACCAGGGAGCACAGATACGCAGTATTTT. Its translation is CSARAPGSTDTQYF.

The J gene is TRBJ2-7, the V gene TRBV29-1, with 7 bases matching TRBD2. V lost 5 bases, J lost 9 bases, and 7 bases stayed unmatched. CDR3 length: 11 residues. Per germline, CDR1 SQVTM and CDR2 ANQGSEA. CDR3 residues: CSVLSGTTQYF. DNA for the CDR3: TGCAGCGTTCTCTCCGGGACTACGCAGTACTTC.

This clonotype was seen repeatedly, ten times or more. The chain is built from TRBV20-1 and TRBJ1-2; 9 bases are shared with TRBD1. The CDR3 runs 16 residues. V shed 1 base, J shed 2 bases, and the junction held 8 bases outside the gene matches. Germline values: CDR1 DFQATT, CDR2 SNEGSKA (reference sequence). The CDR3 DNA reads TGCAGTGCTAGAGCCGACTGGACAGGGGCGAACTATGGCTACACCTTC. Its translation: CSARADWTGANYGYTF.

The chain is built from TRBV28 and TRBJ2-1, with TRBD2 identical over 14 bases. Trimming removed 6 bases from V and 6 bases from J; junction bases left unmatched: 16. CDR1 is MDHEN, CDR2 SYDVKM, per germline. The CDR3 runs 19 residues. The CDR3 here is CASSPRLAGGPYDINEQFF. CDR3 coding DNA: TGTGCCAGCAGCCCTAGACTAGCGGGAGGGCCTTATGATATCAATGAGCAGTTCTTC.

V gene TRBV24-1 combines with J gene TRBJ1-2; D is undetermined. Trimming removed 2 bases at V and 8 bases at J, with 17 bases between. Germline CDR1 KGHDR, CDR2 SFDVKD. This CDR3 comprises 15 residues. The CDR3 DNA sequence: TGTGCCACCAGTGATTCAGACACCCCAAGAAGGGGCTACACCTTC. It encodes CATSDSDTPRRGYTF.